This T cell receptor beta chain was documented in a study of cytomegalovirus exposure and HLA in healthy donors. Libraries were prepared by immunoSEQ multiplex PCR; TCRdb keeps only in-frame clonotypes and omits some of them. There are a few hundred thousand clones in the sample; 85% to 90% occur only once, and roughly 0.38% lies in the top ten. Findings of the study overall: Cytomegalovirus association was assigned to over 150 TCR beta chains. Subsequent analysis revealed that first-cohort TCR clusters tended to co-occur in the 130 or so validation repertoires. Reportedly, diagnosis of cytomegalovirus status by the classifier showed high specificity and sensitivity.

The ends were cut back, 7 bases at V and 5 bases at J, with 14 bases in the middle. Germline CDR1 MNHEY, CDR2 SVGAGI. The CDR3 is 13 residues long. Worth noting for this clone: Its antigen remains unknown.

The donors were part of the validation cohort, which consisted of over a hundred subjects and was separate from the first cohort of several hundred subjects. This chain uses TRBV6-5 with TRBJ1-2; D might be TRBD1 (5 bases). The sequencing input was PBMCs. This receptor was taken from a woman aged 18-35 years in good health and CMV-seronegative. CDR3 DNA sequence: TGTGCCAGCACCCTCGGTGGGGGGTATGGCTACACCTTC. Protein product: CASTLGGGYGYTF.